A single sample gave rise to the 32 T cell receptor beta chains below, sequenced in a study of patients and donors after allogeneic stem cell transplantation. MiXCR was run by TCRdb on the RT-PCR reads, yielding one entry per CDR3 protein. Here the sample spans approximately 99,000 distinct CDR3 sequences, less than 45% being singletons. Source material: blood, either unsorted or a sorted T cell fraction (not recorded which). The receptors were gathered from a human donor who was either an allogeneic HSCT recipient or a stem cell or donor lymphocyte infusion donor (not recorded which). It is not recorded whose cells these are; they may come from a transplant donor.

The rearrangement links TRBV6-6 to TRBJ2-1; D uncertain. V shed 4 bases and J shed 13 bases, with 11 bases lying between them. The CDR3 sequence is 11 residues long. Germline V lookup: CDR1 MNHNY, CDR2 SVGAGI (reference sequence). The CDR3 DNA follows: TGTGCCAGCAGTTCGGATTTTGAACAGTTCTTC. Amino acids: CASSSDFEQFF.

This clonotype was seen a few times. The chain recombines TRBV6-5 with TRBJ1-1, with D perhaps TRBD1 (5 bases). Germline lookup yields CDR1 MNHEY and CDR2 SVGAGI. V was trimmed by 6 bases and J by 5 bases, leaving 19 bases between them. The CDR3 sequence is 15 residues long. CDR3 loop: CASRQNQGFMTEAFF. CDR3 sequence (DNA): TGTGCCAGCAGACAAAACCAGGGTTTTATGACTGAAGCTTTCTTT.

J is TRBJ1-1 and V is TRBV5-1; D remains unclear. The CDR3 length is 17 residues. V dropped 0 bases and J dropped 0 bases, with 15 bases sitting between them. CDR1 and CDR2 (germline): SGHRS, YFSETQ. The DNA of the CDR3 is TGCGCCAGCAGCTTGGCCTTTCGCGGCCGGGTGAACACTGAAGCTTTCTTT. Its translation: CASSLAFRGRVNTEAFF.

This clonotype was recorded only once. The CDR3 nucleotides read TGCGCCAGCAGCTTGGAGGGGAACTACGAGCAGTACTTC. This gives the protein CASSLEGNYEQYF. This chain connects TRBV5-1 to TRBJ2-7, with D perhaps TRBD1 (5 bases). This CDR3 has 13 amino acids. CDR1 and CDR2 (germline): SGHRS, YFSETQ. Trimming cost V 0 bases and J 3 bases, with 7 bases left between them. Using reference TRBV5-1 and TRBJ2-7 for the parts outside the CDR3, the full variable domain is KAGVTQTPRYLIKTRGQQVTLSCSPISGHRSVSWYQQTPGQGLQFLFEYFSETQRNKGNFPGRFSGRQFSNSRSEMNVSTLELGDSALYLCASSLEGNYEQYFGPGTRLTVT.

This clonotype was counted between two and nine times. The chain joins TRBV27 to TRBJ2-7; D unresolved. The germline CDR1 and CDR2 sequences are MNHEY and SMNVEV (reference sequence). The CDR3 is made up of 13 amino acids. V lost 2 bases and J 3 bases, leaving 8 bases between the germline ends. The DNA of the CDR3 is TGTGCCAGCAGTTTAACCGGGTTCTACGAGCAGTACTTC. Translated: CASSLTGFYEQYF.

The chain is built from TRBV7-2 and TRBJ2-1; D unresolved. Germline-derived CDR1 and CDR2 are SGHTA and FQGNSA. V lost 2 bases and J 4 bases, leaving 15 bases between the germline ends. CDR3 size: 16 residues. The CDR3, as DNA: TGTGCCAGCAGCTTACCCACGAGCAAGCAATACAATGAGCAGTTCTTC. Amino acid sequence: CASSLPTSKQYNEQFF. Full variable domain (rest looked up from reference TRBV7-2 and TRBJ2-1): GAGVSQSPSNKVTEKGKDVELRCDPISGHTALYWYRQSLGQGLEFLIYFQGNSAPDKSGLPSDRFSAERTGGSVSTLTIQRTQQEDSAVYLCASSLPTSKQYNEQFFGPGTRLTVL.

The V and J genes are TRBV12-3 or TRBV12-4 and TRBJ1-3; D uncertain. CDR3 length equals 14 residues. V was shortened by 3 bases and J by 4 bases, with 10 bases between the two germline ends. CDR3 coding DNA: TGTGCCAGCAGTTTTTCTGGCAGAGGAAACACCATATATTTT. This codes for CASSFSGRGNTIYF.

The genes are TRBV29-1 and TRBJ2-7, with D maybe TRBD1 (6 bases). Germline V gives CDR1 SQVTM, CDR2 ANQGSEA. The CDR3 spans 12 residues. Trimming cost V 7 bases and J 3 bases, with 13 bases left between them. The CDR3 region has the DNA TGCAGCGCCGGGGACACGAGCTACGAGCAGTACTTC. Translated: CSAGDTSYEQYF.

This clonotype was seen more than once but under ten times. This CDR3 is CASSFPGWGAAFF. The CDR3, as DNA: TGTGCCAGCAGCTTCCCGGGATGGGGGGCTGCTTTCTTT. The chain couples TRBV7-2 to TRBJ1-1; D perhaps matches TRBD1 (6 bases). Germline V gives CDR1 SGHTA, CDR2 FQGNSA. The CDR3 sequence is 13 residues long. Trimming removed 3 bases from V and 11 bases from J, with 16 bases in between. The variable domain in full, with the rest retrieved from reference TRBV7-2 and TRBJ1-1, is GAGVSQSPSNKVTEKGKDVELRCDPISGHTALYWYRQSLGQGLEFLIYFQGNSAPDKSGLPSDRFSAERTGGSVSTLTIQRTQQEDSAVYLCASSFPGWGAAFFGQGTRLTVV.

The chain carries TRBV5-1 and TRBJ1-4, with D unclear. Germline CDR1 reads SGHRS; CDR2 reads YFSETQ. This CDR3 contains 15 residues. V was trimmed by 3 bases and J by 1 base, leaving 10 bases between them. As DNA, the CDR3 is TGCGCCAGCAGCTGGGAGGGTGGAACTAATGAAAAACTGTTTTTT. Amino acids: CASSWEGGTNEKLFF.

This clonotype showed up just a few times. For the CDR3, the DNA is TGTGCCAGCAGTTTGCGCGGGACTAGCTCCTACAATGAGCAGTTCTTC. It translates to CASSLRGTSSYNEQFF. The rearrangement links TRBV27 to TRBJ2-1; 8 nucleotides align to TRBD2. Germline CDR1 is MNHEY and CDR2 is SMNVEV (reference sequence). This CDR3 spans 16 amino acids. Trimming cost V 3 bases and J 0 bases; bases outside gene matches: 4.

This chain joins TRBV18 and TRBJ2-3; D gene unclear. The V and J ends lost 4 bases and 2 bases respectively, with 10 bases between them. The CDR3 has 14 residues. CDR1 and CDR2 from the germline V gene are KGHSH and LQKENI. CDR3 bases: TGTGCCAGCTCACGAGTATTCGACACAGATACGCAGTATTTT. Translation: CASSRVFDTDTQYF.

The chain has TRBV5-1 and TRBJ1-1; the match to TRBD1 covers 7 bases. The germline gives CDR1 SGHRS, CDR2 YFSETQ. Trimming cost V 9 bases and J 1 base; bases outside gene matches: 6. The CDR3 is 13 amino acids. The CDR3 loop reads CATSRGRNTEAFF. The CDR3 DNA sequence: TGCGCCACCTCGAGGGGGCGGAACACTGAAGCTTTCTTT.

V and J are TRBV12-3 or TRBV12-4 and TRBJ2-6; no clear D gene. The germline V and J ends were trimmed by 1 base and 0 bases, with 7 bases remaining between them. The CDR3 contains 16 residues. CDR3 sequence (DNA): TGTGCCAGCAGTTTAGATCAGGTCTCTGGGGCCAACGTCCTGACTTTC. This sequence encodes CASSLDQVSGANVLTF.

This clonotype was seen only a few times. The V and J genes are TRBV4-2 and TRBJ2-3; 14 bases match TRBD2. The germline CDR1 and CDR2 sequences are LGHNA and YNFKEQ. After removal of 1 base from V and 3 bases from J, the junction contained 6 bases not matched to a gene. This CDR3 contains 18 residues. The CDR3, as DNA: TGTGCCAGCAGCCAAGTCCCGGGACTAGCGGGAGCGACAGATACGCAGTATTTT. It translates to CASSQVPGLAGATDTQYF.

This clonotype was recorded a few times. CDR3 region: CSVVGLAPYEQYF. CDR3 nucleotide sequence: TGCAGCGTTGTGGGACTAGCGCCATACGAGCAGTACTTC. The J gene is TRBJ2-7, the V gene TRBV29-1; 10 bases agree with TRBD2. This CDR3 comprises 13 residues. Unmatched junction bases numbered 4, after V lost 4 bases and J lost 4 bases. Germline V CDR1 and CDR2: SQVTM, ANQGSEA.

CDR3 protein: CSVTGNVGYTF. The DNA of the CDR3 is TGCAGCGTGACAGGAAATGTTGGCTACACCTTC. This chain joins TRBV29-1 and TRBJ1-2; D possibly corresponds to TRBD1 (6 bases). The CDR3 length is 11 residues. Per the germline V gene, CDR1 is SQVTM and CDR2 is ANQGSEA. Deletions cut 6 bases from V and 7 bases from J, with 12 bases between.

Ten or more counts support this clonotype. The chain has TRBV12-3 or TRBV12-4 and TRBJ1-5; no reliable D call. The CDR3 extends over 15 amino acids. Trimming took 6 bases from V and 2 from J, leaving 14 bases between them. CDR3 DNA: TGTGCCAGCAGATACGACACGAGGGGCAATCAGCCCCAGCATTTT. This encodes CASRYDTRGNQPQHF.

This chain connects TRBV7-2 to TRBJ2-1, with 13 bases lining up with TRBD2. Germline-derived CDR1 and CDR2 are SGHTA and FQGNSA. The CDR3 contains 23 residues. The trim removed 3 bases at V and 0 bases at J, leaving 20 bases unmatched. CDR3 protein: CASSFPSGTRTSGSPRSYNEQFF. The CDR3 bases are TGTGCCAGCAGCTTTCCGTCCGGGACAAGGACTAGCGGGAGCCCCCGCTCCTACAATGAGCAGTTCTTC.

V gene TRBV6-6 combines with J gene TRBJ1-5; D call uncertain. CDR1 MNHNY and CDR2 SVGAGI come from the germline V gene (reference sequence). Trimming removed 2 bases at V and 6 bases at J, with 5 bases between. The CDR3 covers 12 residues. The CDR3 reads CASSYGSQPQHF. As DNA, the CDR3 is TGTGCCAGCAGTTACGGGAGTCAGCCCCAGCATTTT.

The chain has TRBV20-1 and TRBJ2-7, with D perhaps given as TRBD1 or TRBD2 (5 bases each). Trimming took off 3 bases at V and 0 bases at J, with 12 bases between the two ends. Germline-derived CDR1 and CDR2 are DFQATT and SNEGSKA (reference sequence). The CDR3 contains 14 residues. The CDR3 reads CSARERTPSYEQYF. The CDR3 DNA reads TGCAGTGCTAGGGAGCGGACACCCTCCTACGAGCAGTACTTC.

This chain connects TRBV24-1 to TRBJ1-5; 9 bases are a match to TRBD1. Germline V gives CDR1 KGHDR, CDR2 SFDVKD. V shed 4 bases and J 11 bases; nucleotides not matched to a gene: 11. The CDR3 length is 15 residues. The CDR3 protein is CATSDPGQGGQAQHF. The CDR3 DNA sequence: TGTGCCACCAGTGACCCGGGACAGGGAGGGCAGGCCCAGCATTTT.

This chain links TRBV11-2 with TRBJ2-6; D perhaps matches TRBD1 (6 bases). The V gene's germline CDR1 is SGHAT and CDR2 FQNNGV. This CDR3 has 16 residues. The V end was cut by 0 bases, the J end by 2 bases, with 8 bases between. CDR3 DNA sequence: TGTGCCAGCAGCTTAGATTACAGGGCTGGGGCCAACGTCCTGACTTTC. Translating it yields CASSLDYRAGANVLTF.

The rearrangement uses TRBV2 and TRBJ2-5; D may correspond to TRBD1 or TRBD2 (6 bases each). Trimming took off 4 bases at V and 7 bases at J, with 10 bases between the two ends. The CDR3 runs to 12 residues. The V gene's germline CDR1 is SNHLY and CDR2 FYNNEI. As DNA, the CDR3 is TGTGCCAGCAGTGTCGGGGGCGGGACCCAGTACTTC. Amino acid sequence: CASSVGGGTQYF.

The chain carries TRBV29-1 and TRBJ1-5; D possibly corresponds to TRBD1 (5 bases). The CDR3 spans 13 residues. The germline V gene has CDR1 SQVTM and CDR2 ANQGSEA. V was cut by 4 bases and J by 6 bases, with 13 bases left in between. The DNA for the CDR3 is TGCAGCGTTGTACCCAGGGTTGGTCAGCCCCAGCATTTT. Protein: CSVVPRVGQPQHF.

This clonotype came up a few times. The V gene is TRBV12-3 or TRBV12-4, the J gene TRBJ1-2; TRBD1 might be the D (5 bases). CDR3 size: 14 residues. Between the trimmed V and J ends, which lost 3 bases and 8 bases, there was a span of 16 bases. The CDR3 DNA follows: TGTGCCAGCAGTTTTCGGGGGGGAAGTATGGGCTACACCTTC. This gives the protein CASSFRGGSMGYTF.

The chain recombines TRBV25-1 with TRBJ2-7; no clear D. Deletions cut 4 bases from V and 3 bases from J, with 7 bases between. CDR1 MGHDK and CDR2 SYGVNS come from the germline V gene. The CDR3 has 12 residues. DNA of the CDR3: TGTGCCAGCAGTGGCATCAGCTACGAGCAGTACTTC. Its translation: CASSGISYEQYF.

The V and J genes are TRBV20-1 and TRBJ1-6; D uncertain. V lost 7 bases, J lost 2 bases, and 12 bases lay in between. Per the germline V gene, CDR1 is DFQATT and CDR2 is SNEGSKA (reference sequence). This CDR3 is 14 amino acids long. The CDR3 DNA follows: TGCAGTGAGTGGCTCCCTACCTATAATTCACCCCTCCACTTT. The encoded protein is CSEWLPTYNSPLHF.

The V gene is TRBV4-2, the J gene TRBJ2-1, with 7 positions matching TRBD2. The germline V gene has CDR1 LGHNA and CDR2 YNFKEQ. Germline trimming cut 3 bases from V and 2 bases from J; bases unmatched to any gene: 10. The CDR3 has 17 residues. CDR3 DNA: TGTGCCAGCAGCCAGGCGGTTTGGAGCGGGACCTACAATGAGCAGTTCTTC. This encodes CASSQAVWSGTYNEQFF.

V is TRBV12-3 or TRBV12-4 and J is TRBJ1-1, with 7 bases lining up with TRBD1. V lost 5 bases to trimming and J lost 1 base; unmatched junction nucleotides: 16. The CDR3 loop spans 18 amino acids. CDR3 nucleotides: TGTGCCAGCAGTCAAGGGGACCTAGACAGGGCGGGGAACACTGAAGCTTTCTTT. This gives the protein CASSQGDLDRAGNTEAFF.

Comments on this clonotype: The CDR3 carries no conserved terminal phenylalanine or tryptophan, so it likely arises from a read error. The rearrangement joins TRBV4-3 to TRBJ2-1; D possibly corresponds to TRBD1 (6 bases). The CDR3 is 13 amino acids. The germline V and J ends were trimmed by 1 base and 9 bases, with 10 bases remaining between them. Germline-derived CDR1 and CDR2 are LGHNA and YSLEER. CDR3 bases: TGCGCCAGCAGCCAAGGGGGGCATGGTGAGCAGTTCTCC. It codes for CASSQGGHGEQFS.

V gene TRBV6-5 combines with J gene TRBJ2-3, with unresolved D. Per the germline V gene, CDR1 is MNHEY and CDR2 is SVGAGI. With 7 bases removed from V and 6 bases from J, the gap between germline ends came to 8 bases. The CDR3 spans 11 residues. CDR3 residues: CASTKGDTQYF. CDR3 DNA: TGTGCCAGCACCAAAGGGGATACGCAGTATTTT.